Listed here are 27 T cell receptor beta chains from one sample, sequenced in a study of neurological immune-mediated disorders. TCRdb itself ran the 5' RACE reads through MiXCR, one entry per CDR3 protein. The top ten clones hold 9.2% of a sample with 31,000 or so distinct CDR3 sequences, approximately 1.6% of them seen once. The sample taken for sequencing was PBMCs. These receptors were obtained from a woman aged 25 to 39 with multiple sclerosis.

This clonotype showed up many times. The chain joins TRBV15 to TRBJ2-2; D call uncertain. Trimming removed 3 bases from V and 4 bases from J, with 6 bases in between. The germline gives CDR1 LNHNV, CDR2 YYDKDF (reference sequence). The CDR3 totals 13 residues. For the CDR3, the DNA is TGTGCCACCAGCAGGGATATCACCGGGGAGCTGTTTTTT. Translation: CATSRDITGELFF. The entire variable domain, with the rest obtained from reference TRBV15 and TRBJ2-2, is as follows: DAMVIQNPRYQVTQFGKPVTLSCSQTLNHNVMYWYQQKSSQAPKLLFHYYDKDFNNEADTPDNFQSRRPNTSFCFLDIRSPGLGDTAMYLCATSRDITGELFFGEGSRLTVL.

There are many counts of this clonotype. The rearrangement uses TRBV29-1 and TRBJ2-1; D might be TRBD2 (6 bases). There are 14 residues in the CDR3. The germline CDR1 and CDR2 sequences are SQVTM and ANQGSEA. V was pared by 4 bases and J by 9 bases, with 19 bases between. Here the CDR3 DNA reads TGCAGCGTTGTAAAATTAGGAGGGGTCGGTGAGCAGTTCTTC. Residues: CSVVKLGGVGEQFF.

This clonotype was seen repeatedly, ten times or more. The chain employs TRBV20-1 and TRBJ2-1, with D possibly matching TRBD2 (5 bases). Germline CDR1 reads DFQATT; CDR2 reads SNEGSKA (reference sequence). V lost 2 bases and J lost 8, with 16 bases in between. The CDR3 runs to 14 residues. This chain's CDR3 is CSARPILVLDEQFF. The CDR3 DNA reads as TGCAGTGCTAGACCGATACTAGTACTTGATGAGCAGTTCTTC.

The table lists this clonotype with many counts. V and J are TRBV6-6 and TRBJ1-2; D is undetermined. V shed 6 bases and J shed 4 bases, with 12 bases lying between them. The CDR3 totals 13 residues. CDR1 MNHNY and CDR2 SVGAGI come from the germline V gene (reference sequence). In nucleotides, the CDR3 is TGTGCCAGCAGCATGGATAATACCTATGGCTACACCTTC. Protein sequence: CASSMDNTYGYTF.

This clonotype occurred many times. The chain combines TRBV5-1 with TRBJ2-5, with 7 bases identical to TRBD2. The CDR3 spans 14 residues. With V trimmed by 1 base and J by 3 bases, 3 bases remained unmatched. Germline V gene sequence: CDR1 SGHRS, CDR2 YFSETQ. CDR3 loop: CASSLMGGEETQYF. The CDR3 region has the DNA TGCGCCAGCAGCTTGATGGGGGGGGAAGAGACCCAGTACTTC.

This clonotype has ten or more counts. V gene TRBV12-3 or TRBV12-4 combines with J gene TRBJ1-5, with D possibly TRBD1 on 6 matching bases. V was clipped by 6 bases and J by 4 bases, with 16 bases between them. This CDR3 spans 15 amino acids. The CDR3 DNA is TGTGCCAGCAGCGCGAGAGGGGGGGCTAATCAGCCCCAGCATTTT. Translated, it gives CASSARGGANQPQHF.

This clonotype was observed many times. This sequence joins TRBV7-3 and TRBJ2-1; the D call may be TRBD1 or TRBD2 (6 bases each). V was trimmed by 4 bases and J by 1 base, leaving 20 bases between them. CDR1 and CDR2 from the germline V gene are SGHTA and FQGTGA. The CDR3 has 18 amino acids. CDR3 DNA: TGTGCCAGCAGCTCCGGGGGCTCGAGGAGAGTATCCTACAATGAGCAGTTCTTC. It is translated as CASSSGGSRRVSYNEQFF.

This clonotype occurred many times. This chain uses TRBV6-2 or TRBV6-3 with TRBJ2-3, with 10 bases identical to TRBD2. Germline CDR1 is MNHEY and CDR2 is SVGEGT. With V trimmed by 6 bases and J by 1 base, 1 base remained unmatched. This CDR3 comprises 14 residues. The CDR3 coding sequence is TGTGCCAGCAGCGGGACTAGCGGCACAGATACGCAGTATTTT. Translating gives CASSGTSGTDTQYF.

In this sample, this clonotype turned up many times. The rearrangement links TRBV7-3 to TRBJ2-3, with D tentatively TRBD2 (5 bases). The germline V gene has CDR1 SGHTA and CDR2 FQGTGA. The V end lost 1 base, the J end lost 5 bases, and 7 bases lay between the germline ends. The CDR3 covers 13 residues. The CDR3 DNA sequence: TGTGCCAGCAGCTTAAACGAGGGAGATACGCAGTATTTT. Translating it yields CASSLNEGDTQYF.

At least ten counts were recorded for this clonotype. This chain links TRBV5-1 with TRBJ2-1; D is undetermined. This CDR3 region has 13 residues. Trimming shortened V by 2 bases and J by 10 bases, and 13 bases separated the two germline ends. Germline assignment: CDR1 SGHRS and CDR2 YFSETQ. The CDR3 bases are TGCGCCAGCAGCTTAGACCTCGCCATCGAGCAGTTCTTC. It yields the protein CASSLDLAIEQFF.

This clonotype was observed many times. The CDR3: CSATGQMNTEAFF. CDR3 coding DNA: TGCAGTGCCACGGGACAGATGAACACTGAAGCTTTCTTT. This chain joins TRBV20-1 and TRBJ1-1; 7 bases match TRBD1. Germline loops: CDR1 DFQATT, CDR2 SNEGSKA (reference sequence). The CDR3 runs to 13 residues. The ends lost 6 bases at V and 0 bases at J; junction bases unmatched: 4.

This clonotype was counted between two and nine times. The chain carries TRBV18 and TRBJ2-7; D gene unclear. This CDR3 contains 13 residues. Per germline, CDR1 KGHSH and CDR2 LQKENI. V was shortened by 2 bases and J by 3 bases, with 8 bases between the two germline ends. CDR3 coding DNA: TGTGCCAGCTCACCAGGGGTTAACTACGAGCAGTACTTC. Its protein product is CASSPGVNYEQYF.

In this sample, this clonotype turned up many times. This rearrangement joins TRBV20-1 to TRBJ1-1, with 12 bases matching TRBD1. This CDR3 comprises 18 residues. Germline loops: CDR1 DFQATT, CDR2 SNEGSKA (reference sequence). V shed 5 bases, J shed 0 bases, and the junction held 13 bases outside the gene matches. CDR3 sequence: CSASPGTGGPFMNTEAFF. The CDR3 nucleotides are TGCAGTGCTTCACCCGGGACAGGGGGCCCTTTCATGAACACTGAAGCTTTCTTT.

At least ten counts were recorded for this clonotype. The DNA of the CDR3 is TGTGCCAGCAGCGAAGTTCACGGCGATGAGCAGTTCTTC. This gives the protein CASSEVHGDEQFF. The V and J genes are TRBV9 and TRBJ2-1; D is unclear. Germline-derived CDR1 and CDR2 are SGDLS and YYNGEE. The CDR3 covers 13 residues. V lost 3 bases, J lost 8 bases, and 12 bases lay in between. Using reference TRBV9 and TRBJ2-1 for the parts outside the CDR3, the full variable domain is DSGVTQTPKHLITATGQRVTLRCSPRSGDLSVYWYQQSLDQGLQFLIQYYNGEERAKGNILERFSAQQFPDLHSELNLSSLELGDSALYFCASSEVHGDEQFFGPGTRLTVL.

The chain employs TRBV7-2 and TRBJ2-2; TRBD2 agrees at 11 bases. Trimming took 4 bases from V and 9 from J; bases not matched to a gene: 10. This CDR3 spans 16 amino acids. Germline CDR1 and CDR2: SGHTA and FQGNSA. DNA of the CDR3: TGTGCCAGCAGCTCGTTAGCGGGGGGGAGCCCCCGGGAGCTGTTTTTT. Amino acid sequence: CASSSLAGGSPRELFF.

This clonotype was counted at least ten times. The rearrangement uses TRBV4-3 and TRBJ2-7; D is uncertain. The V gene's germline CDR1 is LGHNA and CDR2 YSLEER. Between the trimmed V and J ends, which lost 0 bases and 3 bases, there was a span of 15 bases. The CDR3 has 16 amino acids. In nucleotides, the CDR3 is TGCGCCAGCAGCCAAGATCACGGATTTACCTACTACGAGCAGTACTTC. Encoded protein: CASSQDHGFTYYEQYF.

This clonotype was detected ten times or more. The chain joins TRBV29-1 to TRBJ1-2; D ambiguous. Germline V lookup: CDR1 SQVTM, CDR2 ANQGSEA. With 4 bases removed from V and 4 bases from J, the gap between germline ends came to 10 bases. This CDR3 contains 12 residues. The CDR3 loop reads CSVGEGGYGYTF. Written as DNA, the CDR3 is TGCAGCGTTGGTGAGGGCGGCTATGGCTACACCTTC.

In its sample, this clonotype was seen many times. The chain is built from TRBV20-1 and TRBJ1-4, with 7 bases fitting TRBD1. With V trimmed by 3 bases and J by 7 bases, 11 bases remained unmatched. CDR1 and CDR2 (germline): DFQATT, SNEGSKA (reference sequence). The CDR3 sequence is 15 residues long. This chain's CDR3 is CSASHHGTVGEKLFF. The CDR3 DNA sequence: TGCAGTGCTAGCCACCACGGGACAGTAGGTGAAAAACTGTTTTTT.

This clonotype has ten or more counts. V usage is TRBV7-6 and J usage is TRBJ1-2; TRBD1 matches 7 bases. There are 14 residues in the CDR3. Germline V CDR1 and CDR2: SGHVS, FNYEAQ. Trimming at V came to 5 bases and at J to 5 bases, leaving 8 bases not matched to a gene. The CDR3 loop is CASSPGGQPYGYTF. The DNA for the CDR3 is TGTGCCAGCAGCCCAGGGGGGCAGCCTTATGGCTACACCTTC.

This clonotype was seen at least ten times. J is TRBJ1-1 and V is TRBV12-3 or TRBV12-4, with TRBD1 as a possible D gene (5 bases). The CDR3 contains 14 residues. Trimming stripped 5 bases from V and 1 base from J, with 11 bases between. This chain's CDR3 is CASSTDSPNTEAFF. CDR3 in DNA: TGTGCCAGCAGTACAGACAGTCCGAACACTGAAGCTTTCTTT.

The table lists this clonotype with many counts. CDR3 coding DNA: TGTGCCAGCAGCGTTGCAGGGATCAACACTGAAGCTTTCTTT. Protein: CASSVAGINTEAFF. The chain is built from TRBV7-6 and TRBJ1-1, with D possibly being TRBD1 (5 bases). V lost 5 bases and J 2 bases, leaving 12 bases between the germline ends. This CDR3 has 14 amino acids. From germline, CDR1 is SGHVS and CDR2 FNYEAQ.

This clonotype is large (0.1 to 1%) in the sample. This chain uses TRBV9 with TRBJ2-5; possibly TRBD2 for D (5 bases). The germline gives CDR1 SGDLS, CDR2 YYNGEE. The CDR3 consists of 16 residues. The ends were cut back, 1 base at V and 5 bases at J, with 18 bases in the middle. CDR3 sequence: CASSVSPKLVSETQYF. The DNA of the CDR3 is TGTGCCAGCAGCGTAAGCCCGAAACTAGTTTCGGAGACCCAGTACTTC.

This clonotype was seen many times. The chain carries TRBV3-1 and TRBJ2-2; D gene unclear. V lost 4 bases, J lost 1 base, and 1 base lay in between. CDR1 is LGHDT and CDR2 is YNNKEL in the germline V gene (reference sequence). This CDR3 region has 12 residues. CDR3 in amino acids: CASSLNTGELFF. Written as DNA, the CDR3 is TGTGCCAGCAGCCTGAACACCGGGGAGCTGTTTTTT.

This clonotype was detected ten times or more. V usage is TRBV4-3 and J usage is TRBJ1-2; D uncertain. Trimming pared 6 bases from V and 5 bases from J, leaving 16 bases between. The length of the CDR3 is 14 residues. The V gene's germline CDR1 is LGHNA and CDR2 YSLEER. CDR3 protein: CASSSGSWGYGYTF. Here the CDR3 DNA reads TGCGCCAGCAGTTCGGGCTCATGGGGATATGGCTACACCTTC.

In its sample, this clonotype was seen many times. V usage is TRBV5-1 and J usage is TRBJ2-3; D gene uncertain. Germline values: CDR1 SGHRS, CDR2 YFSETQ. V was cut by 2 bases and J by 2 bases, with 9 bases left in between. This CDR3 has 14 residues. CDR3 nucleotide sequence: TGCGCCAGCAGCTTTGAGTTACCCACAGATACGCAGTATTTT. Its protein is CASSFELPTDTQYF.

In its sample, this clonotype was seen many times. This chain uses TRBV3-1 with TRBJ1-2; unclear D gene. Germline V gene data show CDR1 as LGHDT and CDR2 as YNNKEL (reference sequence). V was clipped by 0 bases and J by 8 bases, with 10 bases between them. CDR3 length: 13 residues. CDR3 sequence reads: CASSQEWSRGYTF. DNA for the CDR3: TGTGCCAGCAGCCAAGAGTGGAGTCGAGGCTACACCTTC.

The sample holds many counts of this clonotype. The V call is TRBV27, the J call TRBJ2-1; 9 positions match TRBD1. This CDR3 is built from 14 residues. The J segment lost 7 bases and the V segment lost 4 bases, leaving 5 bases of the junction unmatched. CDR1 is MNHEY, CDR2 SMNVEV, per germline (reference sequence). The CDR3 region is CASSSRQGGNEQFF. The CDR3 region has the DNA TGTGCCAGCAGTTCTAGACAGGGGGGAAATGAGCAGTTCTTC.